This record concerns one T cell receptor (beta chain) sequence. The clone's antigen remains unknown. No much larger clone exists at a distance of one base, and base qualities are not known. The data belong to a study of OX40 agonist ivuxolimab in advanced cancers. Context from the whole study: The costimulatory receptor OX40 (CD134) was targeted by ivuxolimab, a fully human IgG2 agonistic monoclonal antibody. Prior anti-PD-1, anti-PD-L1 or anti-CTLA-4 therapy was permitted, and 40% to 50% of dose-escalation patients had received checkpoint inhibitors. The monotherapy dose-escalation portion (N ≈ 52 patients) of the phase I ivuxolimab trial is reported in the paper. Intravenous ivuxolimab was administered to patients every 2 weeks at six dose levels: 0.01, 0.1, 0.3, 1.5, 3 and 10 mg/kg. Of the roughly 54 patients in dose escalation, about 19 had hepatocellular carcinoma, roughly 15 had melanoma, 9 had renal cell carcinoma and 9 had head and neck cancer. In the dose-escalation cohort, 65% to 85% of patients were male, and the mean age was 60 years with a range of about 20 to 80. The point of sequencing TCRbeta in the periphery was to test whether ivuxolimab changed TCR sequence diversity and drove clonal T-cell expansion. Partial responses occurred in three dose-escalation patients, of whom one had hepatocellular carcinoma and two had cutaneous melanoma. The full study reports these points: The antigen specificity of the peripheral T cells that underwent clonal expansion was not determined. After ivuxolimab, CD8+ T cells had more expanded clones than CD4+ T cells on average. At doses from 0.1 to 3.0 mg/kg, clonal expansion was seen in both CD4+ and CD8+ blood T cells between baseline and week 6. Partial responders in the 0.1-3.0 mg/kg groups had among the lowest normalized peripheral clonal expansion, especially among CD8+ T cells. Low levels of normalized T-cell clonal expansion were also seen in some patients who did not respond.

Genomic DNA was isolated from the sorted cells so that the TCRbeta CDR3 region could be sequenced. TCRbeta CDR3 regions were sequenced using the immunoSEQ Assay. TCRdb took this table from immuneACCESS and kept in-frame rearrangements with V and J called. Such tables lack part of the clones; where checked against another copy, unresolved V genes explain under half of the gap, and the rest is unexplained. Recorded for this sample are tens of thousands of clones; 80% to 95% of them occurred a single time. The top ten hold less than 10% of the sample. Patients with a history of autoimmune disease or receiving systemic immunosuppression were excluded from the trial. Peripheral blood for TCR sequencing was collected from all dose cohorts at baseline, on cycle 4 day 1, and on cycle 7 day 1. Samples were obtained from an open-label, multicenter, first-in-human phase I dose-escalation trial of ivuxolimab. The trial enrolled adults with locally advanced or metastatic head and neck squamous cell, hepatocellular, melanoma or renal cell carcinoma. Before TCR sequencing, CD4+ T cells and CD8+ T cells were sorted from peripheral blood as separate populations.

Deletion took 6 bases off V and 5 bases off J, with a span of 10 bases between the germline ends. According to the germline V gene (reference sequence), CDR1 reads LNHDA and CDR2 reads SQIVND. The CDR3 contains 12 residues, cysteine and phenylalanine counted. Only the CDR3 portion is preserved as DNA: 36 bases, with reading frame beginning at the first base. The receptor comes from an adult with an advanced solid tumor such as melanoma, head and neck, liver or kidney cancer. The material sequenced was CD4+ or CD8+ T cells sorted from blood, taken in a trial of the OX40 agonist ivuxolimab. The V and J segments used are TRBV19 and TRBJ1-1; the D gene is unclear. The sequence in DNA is TGTGCCAGTAGCGACATGGGAACTGAAGCTTTCTTT. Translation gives CASSDMGTEAFF. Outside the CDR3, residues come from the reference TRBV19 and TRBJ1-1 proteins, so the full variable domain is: DGGITQSPKYLFRKEGQNVTLSCEQNLNHDAMYWYRQDPGQGLRLIYYSQIVNDFQKGDIAEGYSVSREKKESFPLTVTSAQKNPTAFYLCASSDMGTEAFFGQGTRLTVV.